This T cell receptor (beta chain) was identified during a study of shared clonotypes between healthy human individuals. V was pared by 2 bases and J by 3 bases, with 8 bases between. CDR3 length: 14 residues. Germline-derived CDR1 and CDR2 are SGHTA and FQGNSA. The DNA input per sorted-subset replicate PCR was roughly 180 ng, corresponding to around 30,000 T cell genomes. The protocol was immunoSEQ multiplex PCR, while the TCRdb copy is restricted to in-frame clones and leaves out a portion. The table shows about 960,000 clones, with 70% to 85% occurring only once. At least ten counts were recorded for this clone.

The TCR originated in a man younger than 35 in good health. This sequence joins TRBV7-2 and TRBJ1-5, with D perhaps TRBD1 (5 bases). Sequencing was performed on memory CD4+ T cells sorted from blood. The sample's subset: CD45RA-negative fraction. CDR3 residues: CASSLTGVNQPQHF. Written as DNA, the CDR3 is TGTGCCAGCAGCTTAACGGGGGTCAATCAGCCCCAGCATTTT. The variable domain in full, completed from reference TRBV7-2 and TRBJ1-5, reads GAGVSQSPSNKVTEKGKDVELRCDPISGHTALYWYRQSLGQGLEFLIYFQGNSAPDKSGLPSDRFSAERTGGSVSTLTIQRTQQEDSAVYLCASSLTGVNQPQHFGDGTRLSIL.